This TCR beta chain was sequenced for a study of T cells in localized non-small cell lung cancer. Study results and limitations: Increased T cell density in blood showed an association with longer overall survival. Peak T cell clonality was found in uninvolved adjacent lung, exceeding tumor. A median of roughly 50 of the top 100 tumor clones appeared in adjacent lung, which was paired and uninvolved.

Of note for this clone: Its antigen remains unidentified.

Germline loops: CDR1 SGHRS, CDR2 YFSETQ. The CDR3 extends over 15 amino acids. V was trimmed by 2 bases and J by 1 base, leaving 12 bases between them. Sequencing used immunoSEQ multiplex PCR; TCRdb keeps in-frame clones, though not all of them. The sample carries 25,000 to 40,000 clones, 78% recorded once. Sequencing used peripheral blood, obtained before any cancer treatment. The sequence derives from a male donor aged 60 or older with stage II squamous cell lung carcinoma. The genes are TRBV5-1 and TRBJ1-1; no reliable D call. CDR3 DNA sequence: TGCGCCAGCAGCTTTGGACCCTCACCGAACACTGAAGCTTTCTTT. This gives the protein CASSFGPSPNTEAFF.